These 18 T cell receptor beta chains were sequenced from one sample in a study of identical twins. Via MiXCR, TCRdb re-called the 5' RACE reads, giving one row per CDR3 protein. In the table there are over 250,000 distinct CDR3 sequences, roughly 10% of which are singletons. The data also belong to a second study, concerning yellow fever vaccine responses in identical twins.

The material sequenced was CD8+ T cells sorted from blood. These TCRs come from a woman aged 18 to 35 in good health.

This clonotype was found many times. The CDR3 sequence: CASSLNRGSHEQYF. CDR3 nucleotide sequence: TGTGCCAGCAGCTTAAACAGGGGTTCCCACGAGCAGTACTTC. This chain joins TRBV7-2 and TRBJ2-7, with TRBD1 matching 7 bases. CDR3 size: 14 residues. CDR1 SGHTA and CDR2 FQGNSA come from the germline V gene. J gave up 5 bases and V 2 bases, and 6 bases lay outside the gene matches.

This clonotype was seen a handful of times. The DNA for the CDR3 is TGTGCCAGCAGTGAGACCAACGCCGGGGAGCTGTTTTTT. Translating gives CASSETNAGELFF. The V gene is TRBV2, the J gene TRBJ2-2; the D is unclear. V shed 3 bases and J shed 6 bases, with 8 bases lying between them. This CDR3 contains 13 residues. Germline V gene sequence: CDR1 SNHLY, CDR2 FYNNEI.

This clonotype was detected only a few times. The CDR3 DNA reads as TGCGCCAGCAGCTTGGGACAGGACTTGAACACTGAAGCTTTCTTT. This translates into CASSLGQDLNTEAFF. The rearrangement links TRBV5-1 to TRBJ1-1; tentative D call: TRBD1 (6 bases). Trimming pared 0 bases from V and 0 bases from J, leaving 9 bases between. Germline loops: CDR1 SGHRS, CDR2 YFSETQ. The CDR3 totals 15 residues.

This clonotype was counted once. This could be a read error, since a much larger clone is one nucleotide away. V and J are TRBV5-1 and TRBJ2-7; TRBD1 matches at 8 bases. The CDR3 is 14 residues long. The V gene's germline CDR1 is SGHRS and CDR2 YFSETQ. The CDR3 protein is CASSFGAGGYEHYF. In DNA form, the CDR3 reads TGCGCCAGCAGCTTCGGCGCAGGGGGCTACGAGCATTACTTC. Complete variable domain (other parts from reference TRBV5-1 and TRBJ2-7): KAGVTQTPRYLIKTRGQQVTLSCSPISGHRSVSWYQQTPGQGLQFLFEYFSETQRNKGNFPGRFSGRQFSNSRSEMNVSTLELGDSALYLCASSFGAGGYEHYFGPGTRLTVT.

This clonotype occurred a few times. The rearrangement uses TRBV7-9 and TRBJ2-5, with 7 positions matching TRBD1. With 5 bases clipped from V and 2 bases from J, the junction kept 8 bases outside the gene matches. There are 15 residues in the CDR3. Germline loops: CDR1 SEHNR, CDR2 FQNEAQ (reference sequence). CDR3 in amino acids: CASSNMGDRQETQYF. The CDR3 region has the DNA TGTGCCAGCAGCAACATGGGGGACAGACAAGAGACCCAGTACTTC.

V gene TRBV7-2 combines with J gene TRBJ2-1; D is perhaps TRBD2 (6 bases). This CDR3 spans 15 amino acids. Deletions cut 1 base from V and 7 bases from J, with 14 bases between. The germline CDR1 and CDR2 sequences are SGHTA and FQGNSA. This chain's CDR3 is CASSLGRPAGNEQFF. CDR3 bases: TGTGCCAGCAGCTTAGGGAGACCGGCGGGGAATGAGCAGTTCTTC.

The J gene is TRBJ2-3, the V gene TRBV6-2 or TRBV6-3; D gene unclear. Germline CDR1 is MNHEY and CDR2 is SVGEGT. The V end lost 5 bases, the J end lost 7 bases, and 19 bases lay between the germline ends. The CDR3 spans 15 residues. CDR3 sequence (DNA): TGTGCCAGCAGTGCCAGCGCGGTTGGAGTAAATACGCAGTATTTT. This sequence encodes CASSASAVGVNTQYF.

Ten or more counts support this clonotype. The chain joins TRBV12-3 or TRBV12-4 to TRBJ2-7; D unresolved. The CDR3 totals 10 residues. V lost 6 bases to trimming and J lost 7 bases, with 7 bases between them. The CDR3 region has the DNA TGTGCCAGCAGCGCGGAAGAGCAGTACTTC. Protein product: CASSAEEQYF.

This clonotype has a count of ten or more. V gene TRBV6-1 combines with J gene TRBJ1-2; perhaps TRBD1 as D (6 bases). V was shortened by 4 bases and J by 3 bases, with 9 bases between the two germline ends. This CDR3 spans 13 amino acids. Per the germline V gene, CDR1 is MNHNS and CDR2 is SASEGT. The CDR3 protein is CASSAGAYYGYTF. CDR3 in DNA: TGTGCCAGCAGTGCGGGGGCTTACTATGGCTACACCTTC.

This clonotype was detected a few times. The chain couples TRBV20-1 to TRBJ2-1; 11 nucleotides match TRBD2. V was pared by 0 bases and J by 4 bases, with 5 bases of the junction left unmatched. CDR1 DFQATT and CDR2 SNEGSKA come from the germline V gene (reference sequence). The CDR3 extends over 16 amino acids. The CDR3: CSARDVLAGVYNEQFF. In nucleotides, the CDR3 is TGCAGTGCTAGAGATGTACTAGCGGGAGTGTACAATGAGCAGTTCTTC.

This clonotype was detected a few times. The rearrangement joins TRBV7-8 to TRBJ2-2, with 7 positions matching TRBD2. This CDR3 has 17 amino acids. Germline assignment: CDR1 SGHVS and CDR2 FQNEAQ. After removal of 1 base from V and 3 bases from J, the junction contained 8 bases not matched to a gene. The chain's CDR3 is CASSLEVSGGYTGELFF. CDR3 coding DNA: TGTGCCAGCAGCTTAGAAGTCTCCGGGGGGTACACCGGGGAGCTGTTTTTT.

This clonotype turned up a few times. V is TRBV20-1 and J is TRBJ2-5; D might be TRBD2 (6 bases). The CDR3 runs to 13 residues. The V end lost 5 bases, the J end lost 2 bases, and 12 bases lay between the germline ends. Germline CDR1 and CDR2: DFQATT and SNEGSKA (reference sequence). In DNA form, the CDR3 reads TGCAGTGCTCGCGTTGGGGGGCAAGAGACCCAGTACTTC. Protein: CSARVGGQETQYF.

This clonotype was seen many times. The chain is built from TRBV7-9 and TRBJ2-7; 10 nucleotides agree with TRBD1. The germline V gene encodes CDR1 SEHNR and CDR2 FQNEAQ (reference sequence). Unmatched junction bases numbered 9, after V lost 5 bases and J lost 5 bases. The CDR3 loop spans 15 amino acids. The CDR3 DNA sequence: TGTGCCAGCAGCGCACGACAGGGGGCTATCCACGAGCAGTACTTC. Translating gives CASSARQGAIHEQYF.

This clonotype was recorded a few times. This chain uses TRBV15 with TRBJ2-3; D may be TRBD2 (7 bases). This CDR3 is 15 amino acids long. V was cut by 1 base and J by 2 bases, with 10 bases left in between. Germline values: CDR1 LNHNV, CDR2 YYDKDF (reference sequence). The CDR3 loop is CATSRGRGATDTQYF. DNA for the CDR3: TGTGCCACCAGCAGAGGTCGGGGGGCCACAGATACGCAGTATTTT.

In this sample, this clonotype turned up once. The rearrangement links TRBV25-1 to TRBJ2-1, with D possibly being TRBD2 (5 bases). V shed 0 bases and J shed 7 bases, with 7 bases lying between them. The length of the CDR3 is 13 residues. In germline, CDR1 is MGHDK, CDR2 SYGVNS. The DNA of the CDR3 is TGTGCCAGCAGTGAATACGGCGGGAATGAGCAGTTCTTC. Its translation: CASSEYGGNEQFF.

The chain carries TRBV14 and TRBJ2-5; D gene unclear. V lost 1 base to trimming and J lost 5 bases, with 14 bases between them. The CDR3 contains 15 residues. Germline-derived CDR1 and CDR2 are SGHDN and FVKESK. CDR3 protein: CASSQGLRLGETQYF. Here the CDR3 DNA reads TGTGCCAGCAGCCAAGGATTGAGGCTCGGGGAGACCCAGTACTTC. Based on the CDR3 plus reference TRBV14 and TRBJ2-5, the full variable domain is EAGVTQFPSHSVIEKGQTVTLRCDPISGHDNLYWYRRVMGKEIKFLLHFVKESKQDESGMPNNRFLAERTGGTYSTLKVQPAELEDSGVYFCASSQGLRLGETQYFGPGTRLLVL.

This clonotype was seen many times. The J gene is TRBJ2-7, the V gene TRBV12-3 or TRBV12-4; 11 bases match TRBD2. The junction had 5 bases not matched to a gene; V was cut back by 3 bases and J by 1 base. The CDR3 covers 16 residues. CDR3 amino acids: CASSFLTSGDSYEQYF. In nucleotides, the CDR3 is TGTGCCAGCAGTTTCCTGACTAGCGGGGATTCCTACGAGCAGTACTTC.

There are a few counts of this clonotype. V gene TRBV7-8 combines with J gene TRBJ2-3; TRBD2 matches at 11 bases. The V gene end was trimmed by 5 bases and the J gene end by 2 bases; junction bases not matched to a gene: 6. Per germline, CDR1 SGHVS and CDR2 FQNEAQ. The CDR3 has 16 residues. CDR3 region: CASSQPTSGATDTQYF. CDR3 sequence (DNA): TGTGCCAGCAGCCAGCCGACTAGCGGGGCCACAGATACGCAGTATTTT.